The 7 T cell receptor beta chains given below trace back to one sample, sequenced in a study of identifying expanded T cells in peripheral blood. Here immunoSEQ multiplex PCR was the method, and the copy in TCRdb shows in-frame clones only, minus some. The table lists about 100,000 clones, 87% of them singletons. Sequencing was performed on blood. Every receptor here comes from a person aged 18-69 years in good health.

The CDR3 DNA reads TGTGCCAGTTGCAGTTATGGGGGCTCACCCCTCCACTTT. This codes for CASCSYGGSPLHF. This rearrangement joins TRBV19 to TRBJ1-6; D possibly corresponds to TRBD1 (6 bases). This CDR3 has 13 residues. The germline V gene encodes CDR1 LNHDA and CDR2 SQIVND (reference sequence). V shed 8 bases and J shed 10 bases, with 15 bases lying between them.

The chain combines TRBV5-1 with TRBJ2-2; TRBD2 matches 14 bases. The CDR3 consists of 17 residues. Germline V CDR1 and CDR2: SGHRS, YFSETQ. Trimming at V came to 3 bases and at J to 5 bases, leaving 6 bases not matched to a gene. DNA of the CDR3: TGCGCCAGCAGCTCGGGGACTAGCGGGGGCCTAACCGGGGAGCTGTTTTTT. Amino acid sequence: CASSSGTSGGLTGELFF.

V and J are TRBV11-1 and TRBJ2-3; no clear D. CDR3 size: 11 residues. CDR1 is SGHAT and CDR2 is FQDESV in the germline V gene (reference sequence). Between the trimmed V and J ends, which lost 9 bases and 1 base, there was a span of 5 bases. The CDR3 DNA sequence: TGTGCCAGTAGGGGCACAGATACGCAGTATTTT. It specifies CASRGTDTQYF.

The count of this clone is one. The chain joins TRBV6-5 to TRBJ1-5; perhaps TRBD1 as D (5 bases). The CDR3 is 14 residues long. V was clipped by 6 bases and J by 8 bases, with 17 bases between them. Germline CDR1 and CDR2: MNHEY and SVGAGI. The CDR3 DNA sequence: TGTGCCAGCAGCCGGGGCGAGGGTCGGAAGCCCCAGCATTTT. Translated: CASSRGEGRKPQHF.

This sequence joins TRBV5-1 and TRBJ2-1, with D perhaps TRBD1 (5 bases). This CDR3 spans 13 amino acids. Between the trimmed V and J ends, which lost 5 bases and 9 bases, there was a span of 15 bases. Per germline, CDR1 SGHRS and CDR2 YFSETQ. The CDR3 loop is CASSLRWGGEQFF. DNA of the CDR3: TGCGCCAGCAGTCTGAGATGGGGCGGTGAGCAGTTCTTC.

In DNA, the CDR3 is TGTGCCAGCAGCTCCCAACAAGAGACCCAGTACTTC. It is translated as CASSSQQETQYF. The chain couples TRBV13 to TRBJ2-5; D ambiguous. This CDR3 is built from 12 residues. Trimming stripped 4 bases from V and 2 bases from J, with 5 bases between. From germline, CDR1 is PRHDT and CDR2 FYEKMQ (reference sequence).

The chain couples TRBV7-9 to TRBJ2-2; D not resolved. Germline V gives CDR1 SEHNR, CDR2 FQNEAQ (reference sequence). The V end lost 5 bases, the J end lost 5 bases, and 18 bases lay between the germline ends. The CDR3 is 16 residues long. CDR3 DNA sequence: TGTGCCAGCAGCCCTCTTGGGGTTGTAGGGACCGGGGAGCTGTTTTTT. Its translation: CASSPLGVVGTGELFF.